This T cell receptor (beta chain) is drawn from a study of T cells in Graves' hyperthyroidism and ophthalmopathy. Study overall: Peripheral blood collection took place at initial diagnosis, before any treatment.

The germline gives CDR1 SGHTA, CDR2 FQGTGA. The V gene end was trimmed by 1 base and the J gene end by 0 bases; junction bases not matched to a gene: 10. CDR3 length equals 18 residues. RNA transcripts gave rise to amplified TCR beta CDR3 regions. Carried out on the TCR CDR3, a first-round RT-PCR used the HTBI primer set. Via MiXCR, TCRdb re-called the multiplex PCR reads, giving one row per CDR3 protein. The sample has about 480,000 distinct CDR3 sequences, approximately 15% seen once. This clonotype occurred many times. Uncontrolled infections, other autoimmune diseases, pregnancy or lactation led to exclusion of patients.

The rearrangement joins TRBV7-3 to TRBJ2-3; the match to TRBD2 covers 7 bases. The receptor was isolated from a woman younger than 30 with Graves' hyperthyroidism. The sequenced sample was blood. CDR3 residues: CASSLSFLAETSTDTQYF. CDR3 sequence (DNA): TGTGCCAGCAGCTTAAGTTTCCTAGCGGAGACTAGCACAGATACGCAGTATTTT.